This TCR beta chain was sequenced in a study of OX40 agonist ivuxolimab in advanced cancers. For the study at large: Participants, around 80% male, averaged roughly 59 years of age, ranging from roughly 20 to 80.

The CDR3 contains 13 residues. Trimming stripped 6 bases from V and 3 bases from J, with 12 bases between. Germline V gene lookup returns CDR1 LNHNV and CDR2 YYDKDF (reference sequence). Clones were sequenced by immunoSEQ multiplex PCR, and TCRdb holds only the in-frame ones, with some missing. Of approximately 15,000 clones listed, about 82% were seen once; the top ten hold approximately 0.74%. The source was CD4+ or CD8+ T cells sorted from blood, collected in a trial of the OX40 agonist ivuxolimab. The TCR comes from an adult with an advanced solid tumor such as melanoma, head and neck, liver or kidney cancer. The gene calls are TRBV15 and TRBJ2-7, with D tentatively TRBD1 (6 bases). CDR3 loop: CATSNRDNYEQYF. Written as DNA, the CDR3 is TGTGCCACCAGTAACCGGGACAACTACGAGCAGTACTTC.